Listed here is a single TCR beta chain. This clone was detected only a few times. The antigen it recognizes is unknown. No base qualities exist here, and no much larger clone lies one base off it. The junction shows trimming of 3 bases on V and 5 bases on J, plus 14 bases between the germline ends. The CDR3 numbers 14 residues from cysteine through phenylalanine. The CDR3 DNA has 42 bases and is translated from base 1. CDR1 is given as SNHLY and CDR2 as FYNNEI, both from the germline V gene. The library was built by means of the immunoSEQ multiplex PCR assay. In TCRdb, the immuneACCESS table is reduced to in-frame sequences with V and J assigned. These tables do not hold every clone; where another copy was compared, an unresolved V gene accounts for under half, and the others remain unexplained. This sample gives around 70,000 clones in total; 70% to 80% of them show up just once. Approximately 15% of the sample is in the top ten clones.

The study evaluated CTLA-4 blockade (ipilimumab) given together with focal radiation therapy in patients who had chemo-refractory metastatic non-small-cell lung cancer. This specimen belongs to a study of radiotherapy plus CTLA-4 blockade in lung cancer listed by TCRdb under 2018. Some background on the complete study: Among the enrolled patients, about 19% had an objective response, and 31% reached disease control.

The paper as a whole reports these results and caveats: Early dynamic changes in blood T cell clones, together with increased serum interferon-beta after radiation, were reported as the strongest predictors of response. After treatment with radiotherapy and ipilimumab, TCR clones that came from tumors expanded in the peripheral blood.

The material sequenced was peripheral blood, taken from a patient treated with radiotherapy plus ipilimumab. This receptor chain uses TRBV2 and TRBJ2-7; the D region possibly corresponds to TRBD2 (5 bases align). This clonotype was obtained from a human donor with non-small cell lung cancer whose response to radiotherapy plus ipilimumab could not be evaluated. Some clones in this sample may be carry-over from other donors' samples. The CDR3 region reads CASSDPGEADEQYF. At the DNA level, the sequence is TGTGCCAGCAGTGATCCCGGGGAAGCCGACGAGCAGTACTTC.